The present T cell receptor beta chain was sequenced within a study of long-term antiretroviral therapy in people with HIV. Findings and limits, study-wide: Someone took the blood between about 2004 and 2017, maybe while older ART regimens were in use. Pre-ART expanded TRB clones stayed dominant throughout, though often decreasing after ART.

Samples held 1-10 million cryopreserved PBMC, and DNA extraction followed. This CDR3 contains 14 residues. V lost 2 bases to trimming and J lost 1 base, with 9 bases between them. CDR1 is SGDLS and CDR2 is YYNGEE in the germline V gene. This clone appeared a single time. What it recognizes is unknown. At the survey level, the v3.0 immunoSEQ assay was run. Assay used: immunoSEQ multiplex PCR; TCRdb lists only in-frame clones, some missing. This table has 23,000 or so clones, approximately 80% appearing once. The sequences come from unsorted PBMCs, collected 0.2 years after starting antiretroviral therapy. This receptor was identified in a woman under 40 with HIV. The chain is built from TRBV9 and TRBJ1-1; D unresolved. Here the CDR3 reads CASSVGGKNTEAFF. The DNA of the CDR3 is TGTGCCAGCAGCGTCGGAGGTAAGAACACTGAAGCTTTCTTT.